This T cell receptor (beta chain) was sequenced for a study of blood T cells in healthy people across ages. Overall study: Capture via template switching afforded approximately one barcoded beta molecule per two T cells. Overall study findings and caveats: Measured against age, TCR beta diversity per million T cells decreased in a roughly linear manner. Possibly confounding the expanded clonotype changes was the fact that donor CMV status was unknown.

The second PCR ran roughly 7 to 12 cycles with a sample-barcoded 5' primer and J-beta primers. One entry per CDR3 protein, called by TCRdb with MiXCR from the 5' RACE reads. The top ten hold over 20% of the sample, which has approximately 770,000 distinct CDR3 sequences, roughly 60% seen once. Trimming cost V 8 bases and J 1 base, with 8 bases left between them. CDR3 length: 12 amino acids. Germline CDR1 reads MNHNS; CDR2 reads SASEGT. As for this clonotype: The antigen is unknown.

The individuals who served as donors were healthy Caucasians living in Russia, aged about 6 to 100. Sequencing used blood. This chain links TRBV6-1 with TRBJ2-5, with unresolved D. This TCR was sampled from a man under 40 in good health. The CDR3: CASSEIQETQYF. In nucleotides, the CDR3 is TGTGCCAGCTCTGAGATCCAAGAGACCCAGTACTTC.